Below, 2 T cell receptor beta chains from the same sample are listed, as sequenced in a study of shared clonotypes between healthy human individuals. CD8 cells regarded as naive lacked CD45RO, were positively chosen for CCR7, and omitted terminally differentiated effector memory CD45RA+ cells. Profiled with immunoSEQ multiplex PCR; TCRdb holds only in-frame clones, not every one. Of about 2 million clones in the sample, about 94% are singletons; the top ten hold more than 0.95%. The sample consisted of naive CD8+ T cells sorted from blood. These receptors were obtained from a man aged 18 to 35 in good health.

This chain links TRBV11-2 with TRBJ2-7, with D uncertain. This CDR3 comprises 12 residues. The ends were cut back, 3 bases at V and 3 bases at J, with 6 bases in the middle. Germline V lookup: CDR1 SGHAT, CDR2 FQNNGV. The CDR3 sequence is CASSFVDYEQYF. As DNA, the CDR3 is TGTGCCAGCAGCTTTGTAGACTACGAGCAGTACTTC.

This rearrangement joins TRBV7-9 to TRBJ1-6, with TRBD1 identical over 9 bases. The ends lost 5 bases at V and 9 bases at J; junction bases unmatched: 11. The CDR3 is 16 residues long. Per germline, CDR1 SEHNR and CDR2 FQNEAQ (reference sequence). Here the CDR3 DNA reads TGTGCCAGCAGCCCCATTCCTTGGGACAGGGCTTCACCCCTCCACTTT. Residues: CASSPIPWDRASPLHF. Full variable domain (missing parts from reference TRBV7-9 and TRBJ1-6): DTGVSQNPRHKITKRGQNVTFRCDPISEHNRLYWYRQTLGQGPEFLTYFQNEAQLEKSRLLSDRFSAERPKGSFSTLEIQRTEQGDSAMYLCASSPIPWDRASPLHFGNGTRLTVT.